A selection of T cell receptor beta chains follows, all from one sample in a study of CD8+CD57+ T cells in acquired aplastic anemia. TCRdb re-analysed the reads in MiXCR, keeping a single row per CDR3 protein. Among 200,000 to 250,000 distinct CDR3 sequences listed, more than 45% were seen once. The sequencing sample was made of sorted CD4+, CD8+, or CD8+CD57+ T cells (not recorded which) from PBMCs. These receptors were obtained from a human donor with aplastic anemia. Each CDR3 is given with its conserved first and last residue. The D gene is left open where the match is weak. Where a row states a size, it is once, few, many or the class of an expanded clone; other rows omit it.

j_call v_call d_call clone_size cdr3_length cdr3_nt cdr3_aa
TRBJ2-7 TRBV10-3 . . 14 TGTGCCATCAGACTTAAGAAAGGGGAGCGCGAGCAGTACTTC CAIRLKKGEREQYF
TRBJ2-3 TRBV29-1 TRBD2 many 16 TGCAGCGTCATCATTTCAGGAAGCGGGAGAAAGGATACGCAGTATTTT CSVIISGSGRKDTQYF
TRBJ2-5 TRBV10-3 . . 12 TGTGCCATCAATCAGGGAGGTGAGACCCAGTACTTC CAINQGGETQYF
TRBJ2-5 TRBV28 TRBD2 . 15 TGTGCCAGCAGTTTGGAACTAGCGGGGCAAGAGACCCAGTACTTC CASSLELAGQETQYF
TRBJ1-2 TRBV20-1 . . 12 TGCAGCTTTTATACGGAATTTTCTGGCTACACCTTC CSFYTEFSGYTF
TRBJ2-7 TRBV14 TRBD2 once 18 TGTGCCAGCAGCCAACGTAAAGCGGGAGGTCCCTACTCCTACGAGCAGTACTTC CASSQRKAGGPYSYEQYF
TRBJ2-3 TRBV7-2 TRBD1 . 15 TGTGCCAGCAGCTCCCAGGGGGCTGGTACAGATACGCAGTATTTT CASSSQGAGTDTQYF
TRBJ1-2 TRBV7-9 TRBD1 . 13 TGTGCCAGCAACCTGGGACAGGGTGCACGCTACACCTTC CASNLGQGARYTF
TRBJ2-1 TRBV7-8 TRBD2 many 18 TGTGCCAGCAGCGCCACTAGCGGGGGGGCCAGCTCCTACAATGAGCAGTTCTTC CASSATSGGASSYNEQFF
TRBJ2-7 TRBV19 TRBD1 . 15 TGTGCCAGTAGCCAGTCCGGGACAGTCTCCTACGAGCAGTACTTC CASSQSGTVSYEQYF
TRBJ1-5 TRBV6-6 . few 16 TGTGCCCGCAGTTACTCTTCCCAGGCTCGAAATCAGCCCCAGCATTTT CARSYSSQARNQPQHF
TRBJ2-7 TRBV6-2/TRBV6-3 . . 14 TGCGCCAGCAGTTACGGGGACACCTCCTACGAGCAGTACTTC CASSYGDTSYEQYF
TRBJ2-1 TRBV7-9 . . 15 TGTGCCAGCCAAAGACAGAGCGGAAGCACCTATGAGCAGTTCTTC CASQRQSGSTYEQFF
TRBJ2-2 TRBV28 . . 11 TGTGCCAGCAGCGGACGGCGGGAGCTGTTTTTT CASSGRRELFF
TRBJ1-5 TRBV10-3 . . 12 TGTGCCAGTGCACAGGGTAATCAGCCCCAGCATTTT CASAQGNQPQHF
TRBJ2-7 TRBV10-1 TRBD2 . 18 TGCGCCAGCAGTGTACAAACTAGCGGAGGGGACACGGCCTACGAGCAGTACTTC CASSVQTSGGDTAYEQYF
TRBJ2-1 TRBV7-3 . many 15 TGTGCCAGCTCTTTGGGCGGAGGGGCCGGAGATGAGCAGTTCTTC CASSLGGGAGDEQFF
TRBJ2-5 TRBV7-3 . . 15 TGTGCCAGCAGGGAGGGGGCGGGAGTAACAGAGACCCAGTACTTC CASREGAGVTETQYF
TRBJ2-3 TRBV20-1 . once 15 TGCAGTGCTAGTGATGGGTTTTGGGGCACAGATACGCAGTATTTT CSASDGFWGTDTQYF
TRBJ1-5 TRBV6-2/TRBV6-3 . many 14 TGTGCCAGCAGTCAAGGACAGTACAATCAGCCCCAGCATTTT CASSQGQYNQPQHF
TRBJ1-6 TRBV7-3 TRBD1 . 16 TGTGCCAGCAGTGAGCGACAGGGGGCGAATAATTCACCCCTCCACTTT CASSERQGANNSPLHF
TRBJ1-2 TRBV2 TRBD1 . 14 TGTGCCAGCAGTTCCCGCGGGACAGAGTATGGCTACACCTTC CASSSRGTEYGYTF
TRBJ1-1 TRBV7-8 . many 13 TGTGCCAGCAGTCGGACGGAGAACACTGAAGCTTTCTTT CASSRTENTEAFF
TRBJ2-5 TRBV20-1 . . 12 TGCAGCGGAACGCTGTGGGAAGAGACCCAGTACTTC CSGTLWEETQYF
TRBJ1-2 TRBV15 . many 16 TGTGCCACCAGCAGAGGGGGGAACAGGGATTGGTATGGCTACACCTTC CATSRGGNRDWYGYTF
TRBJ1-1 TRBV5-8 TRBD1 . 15 TGTGCCAGCAGCGGCAGGGGGCGGACAAACACTGAAGCTTTCTTT CASSGRGRTNTEAFF
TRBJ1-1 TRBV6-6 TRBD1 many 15 TGTGCCAGCAGTTTATCAGGACAGGGAGGCACTGAAGCTTTCTTT CASSLSGQGGTEAFF
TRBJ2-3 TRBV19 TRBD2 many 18 TGTGCCAGTAGTCCTCAGGATGTGCTAGCGGGACGCGGAGATACGCAGTATTTT CASSPQDVLAGRGDTQYF
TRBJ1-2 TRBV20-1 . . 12 TGCAGTGCCCGGACCAACCCGTATGGCTACACCTTC CSARTNPYGYTF
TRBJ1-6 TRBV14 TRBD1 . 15 TGTGCCAGCAGCGTGGGACAGGGATTTCGTCAACCCCTCCACTTT CASSVGQGFRQPLHF
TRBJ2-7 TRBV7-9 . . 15 TGTGCCAGCACCACTAGTAGGGCAGGGACGGGTAAACAGTACTTC CASTTSRAGTGKQYF
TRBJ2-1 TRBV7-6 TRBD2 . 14 TGTGCCAGCAGCCCCGGCGACGGGGGGATTGAGCAGTTCTTC CASSPGDGGIEQFF
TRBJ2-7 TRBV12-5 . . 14 TGTGCTAGTGGTCCCCAGGGGCGTACCTACGAGCAGTACTTC CASGPQGRTYEQYF
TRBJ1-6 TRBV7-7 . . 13 TGTGCCAGCAGCCCCAGTCGTTATTCACCCCTCCACTTT CASSPSRYSPLHF
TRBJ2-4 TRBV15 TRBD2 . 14 TGTGCCACCTCGTCCGGGACTAGCACGGACATTCAGTACTTC CATSSGTSTDIQYF
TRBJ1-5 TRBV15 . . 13 TGTGCCACCAGCAGCGGGAGGGGTCAGCCCCAGCATTTT CATSSGRGQPQHF
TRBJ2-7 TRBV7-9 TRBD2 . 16 TGTGCCAGCAGCCTTCAGGGACTAGGGACCTACAGTGAGCAGTACTTC CASSLQGLGTYSEQYF
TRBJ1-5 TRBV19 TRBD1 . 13 TGTGCCAGTAGACAGGGGTTGGGCCAGCCCCAGCATTTT CASRQGLGQPQHF
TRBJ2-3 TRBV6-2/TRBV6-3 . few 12 TGTGCCAGCACCTACCCCGCAGATACGCAGTATTTT CASTYPADTQYF
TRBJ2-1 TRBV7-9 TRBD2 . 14 TGTGCCAGCAGCTTAAAGACTAGCGGCAATGAGCAGTTCTTC CASSLKTSGNEQFF